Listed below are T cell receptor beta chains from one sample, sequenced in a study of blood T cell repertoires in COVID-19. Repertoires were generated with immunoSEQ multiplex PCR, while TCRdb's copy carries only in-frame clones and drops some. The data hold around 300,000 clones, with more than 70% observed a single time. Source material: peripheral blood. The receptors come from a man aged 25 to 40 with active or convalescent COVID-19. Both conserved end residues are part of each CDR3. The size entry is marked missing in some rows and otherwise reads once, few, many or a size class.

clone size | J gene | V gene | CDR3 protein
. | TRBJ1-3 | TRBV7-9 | CASSLVTGGNTIYF
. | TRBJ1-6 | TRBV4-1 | CASSQDRWRGSSPLHF
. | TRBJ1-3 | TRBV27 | CASSRTPGGLSGNTIYF
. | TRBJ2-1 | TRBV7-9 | CASRTPTRPSLNNEQFF
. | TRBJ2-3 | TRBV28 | CASSLDRGTDTQYF
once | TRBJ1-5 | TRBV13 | CASRGGPTGPQHF
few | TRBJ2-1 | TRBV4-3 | CASSQDIQGYNEQFF
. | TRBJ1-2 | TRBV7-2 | CASSLEGTALYGYTF
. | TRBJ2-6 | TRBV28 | CASSSRGTGGTGANVLTF
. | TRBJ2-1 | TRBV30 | CAWRSVSSYNEQFF
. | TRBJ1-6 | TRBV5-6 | CASSLRTGGISPLHF
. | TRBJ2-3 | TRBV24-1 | CATSDSGTSFSTDTQYF
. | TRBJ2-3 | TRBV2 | CASSGDRGTDTQYF
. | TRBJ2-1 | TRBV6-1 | CASSESGQFFNEQFF
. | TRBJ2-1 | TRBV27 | CASSSSRLAGEVEQFF
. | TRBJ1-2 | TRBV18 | CASSPGRYGRLHYGYTF
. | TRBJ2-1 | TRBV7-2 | CASSDGSGAGWGEQFF
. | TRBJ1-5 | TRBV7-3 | CAQGEGGQPQHF
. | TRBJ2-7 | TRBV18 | CASSVGAQTYEQYF
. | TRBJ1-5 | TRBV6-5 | CASSLIGNQPQHF
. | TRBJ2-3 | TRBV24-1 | CATSEQFSTDTQYF
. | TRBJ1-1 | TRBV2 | CASTHPTARSEAFF
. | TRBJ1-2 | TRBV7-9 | CASRDSSDYGYTF
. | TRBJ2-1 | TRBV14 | CASSPLGGEQFF
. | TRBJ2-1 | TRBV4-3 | CASSPGTSNNEQFF
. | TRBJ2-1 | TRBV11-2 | CASSLAGSGNEQFF
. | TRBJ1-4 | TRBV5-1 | CASSLGLRTDNEKLFF
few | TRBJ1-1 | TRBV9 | CASSPRRRDEAFF
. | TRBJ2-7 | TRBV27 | CASSPLTSGRDEQYF
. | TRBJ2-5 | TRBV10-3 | CAISNQETQYF
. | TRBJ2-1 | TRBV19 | CASSKLADLGEQFF
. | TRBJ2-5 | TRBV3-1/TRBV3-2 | CASSQVGQAMGTQYF
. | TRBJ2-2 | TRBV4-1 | CASSQVSSVGNTGELFF
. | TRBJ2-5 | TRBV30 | CAWGPTETQYF
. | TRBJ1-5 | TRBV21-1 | CASSIKRTESNQPQHF
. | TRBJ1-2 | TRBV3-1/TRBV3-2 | CASSQNNRGLINTF
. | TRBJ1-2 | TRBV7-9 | CASSLPTNYGYTF